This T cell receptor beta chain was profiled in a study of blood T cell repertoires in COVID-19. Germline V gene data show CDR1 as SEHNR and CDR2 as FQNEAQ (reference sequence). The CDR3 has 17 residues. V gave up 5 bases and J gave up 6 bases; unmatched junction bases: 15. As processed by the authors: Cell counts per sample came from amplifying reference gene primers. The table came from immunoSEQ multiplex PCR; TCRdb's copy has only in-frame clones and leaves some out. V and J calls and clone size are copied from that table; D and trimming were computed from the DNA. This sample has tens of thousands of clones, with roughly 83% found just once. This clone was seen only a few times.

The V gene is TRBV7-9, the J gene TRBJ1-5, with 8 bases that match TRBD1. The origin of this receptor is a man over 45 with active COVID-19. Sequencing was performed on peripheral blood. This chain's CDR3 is CASSVGQGRGRGQPQHF. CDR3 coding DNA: TGTGCCAGCAGCGTAGGACAGGGACGGGGTAGGGGTCAGCCCCAGCATTTT.